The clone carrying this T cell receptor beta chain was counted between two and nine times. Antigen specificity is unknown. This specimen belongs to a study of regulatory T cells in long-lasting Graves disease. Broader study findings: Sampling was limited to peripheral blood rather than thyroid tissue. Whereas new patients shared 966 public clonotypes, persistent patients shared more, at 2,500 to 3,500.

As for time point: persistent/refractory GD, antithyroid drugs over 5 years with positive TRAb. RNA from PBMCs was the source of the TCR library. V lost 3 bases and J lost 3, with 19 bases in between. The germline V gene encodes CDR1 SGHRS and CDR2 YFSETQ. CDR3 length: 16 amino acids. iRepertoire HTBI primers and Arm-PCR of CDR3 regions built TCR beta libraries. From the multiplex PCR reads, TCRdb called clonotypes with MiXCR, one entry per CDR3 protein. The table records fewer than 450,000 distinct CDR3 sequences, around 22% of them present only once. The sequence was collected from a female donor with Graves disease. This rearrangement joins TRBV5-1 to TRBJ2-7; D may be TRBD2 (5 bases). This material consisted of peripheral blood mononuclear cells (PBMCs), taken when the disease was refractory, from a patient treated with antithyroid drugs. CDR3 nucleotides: TGCGCCAGCAGCTGGACTTCTGACGGGAACCGCTACGAGCAGTACTTC. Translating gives CASSWTSDGNRYEQYF.